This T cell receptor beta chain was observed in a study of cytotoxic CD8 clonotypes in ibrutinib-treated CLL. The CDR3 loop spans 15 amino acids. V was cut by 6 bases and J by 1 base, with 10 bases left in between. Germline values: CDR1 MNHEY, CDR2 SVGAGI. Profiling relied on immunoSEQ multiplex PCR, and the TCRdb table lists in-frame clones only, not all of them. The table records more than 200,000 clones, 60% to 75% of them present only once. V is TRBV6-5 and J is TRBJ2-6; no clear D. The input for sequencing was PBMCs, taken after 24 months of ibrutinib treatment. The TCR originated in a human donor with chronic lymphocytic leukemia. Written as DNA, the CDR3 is TGTGCCAGCAGACTTTCCAAATCTGGGGCCAACGTCCTGACTTTC. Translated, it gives CASRLSKSGANVLTF.